The source of this T cell receptor (beta chain) is a study of tumor and adjacent non-tumor tissue in lung cancer. A modified ARM-PCR protocol with three rounds of nested PCR amplified TCRbeta. TCRdb ran MiXCR on the multiplex PCR reads and lists one entry per CDR3 protein. The data contain tens of thousands of distinct CDR3 sequences, about 66% of them singletons. The sample holds many counts of this clonotype. RNA was extracted from bulk tissue without any cell sorting. The receptor was isolated from a man between 60 and 70 years old with non-small cell lung cancer. Sequenced input: lung tumor tissue.

The CDR3 DNA sequence: TGCAGCGTTGAAGGGGGACTAGCCGAAAGCTCCTACAATGAGCAGTTCTTC. Translation: CSVEGGLAESSYNEQFF. This chain links TRBV29-1 with TRBJ2-1; 9 nucleotides align to TRBD2. CDR3 length: 17 amino acids. The germline V gene encodes CDR1 SQVTM and CDR2 ANQGSEA. V shed 1 base and J 0 bases; nucleotides not matched to a gene: 7.